This entry concerns a single TCR beta chain. Its antigen remains unknown. The protocol was immunoSEQ multiplex PCR, while the TCRdb copy is restricted to in-frame clones and leaves out a portion. This sample has roughly 16,000 clones, with approximately 90% found just once. Germline values: CDR1 SNHLY, CDR2 FYNNEI. Germline trimming cut 6 bases from V and 2 bases from J; bases unmatched to any gene: 6. This CDR3 comprises 15 residues. These data originate in a study of PD-1 blockade in classical Hodgkin lymphoma. Time point indicated: newly diagnosed, previously untreated cHL patient sample. Negative selection with magnetic separation was used to purify CD4+ T cells from thawed PBMCs. Researchers used newly diagnosed, untreated classical Hodgkin lymphoma PBMCs for comparison. Regarding the study as a whole: Newly diagnosed patients reportedly had lower baseline TCR diversity than healthy donors. Causes of the repertoire differences remain undefined, possibly disease activity or prior therapy.

The V and J genes are TRBV2 and TRBJ1-3, with 8 bases aligning to TRBD1. Material: CD4+ T cells from blood. The source is a human donor with classical Hodgkin lymphoma. The CDR3 spells CASSQTGGTGNTIYF. CDR3 nucleotide sequence: TGTGCCAGCAGCCAAACAGGGGGTACTGGAAACACCATATATTTT.